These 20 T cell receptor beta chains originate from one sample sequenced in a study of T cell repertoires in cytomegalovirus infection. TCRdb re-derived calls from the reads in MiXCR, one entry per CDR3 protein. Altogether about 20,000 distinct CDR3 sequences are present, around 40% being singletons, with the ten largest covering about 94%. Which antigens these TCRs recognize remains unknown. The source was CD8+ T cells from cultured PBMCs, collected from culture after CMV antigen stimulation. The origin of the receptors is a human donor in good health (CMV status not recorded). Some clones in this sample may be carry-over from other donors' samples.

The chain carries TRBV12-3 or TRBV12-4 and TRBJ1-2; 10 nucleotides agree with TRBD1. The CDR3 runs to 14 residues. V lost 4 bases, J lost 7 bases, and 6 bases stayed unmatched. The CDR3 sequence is CASSSTGGAVGYTF. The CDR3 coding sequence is TGTGCCAGCAGTTCGACAGGGGGCGCCGTTGGCTACACCTTC.

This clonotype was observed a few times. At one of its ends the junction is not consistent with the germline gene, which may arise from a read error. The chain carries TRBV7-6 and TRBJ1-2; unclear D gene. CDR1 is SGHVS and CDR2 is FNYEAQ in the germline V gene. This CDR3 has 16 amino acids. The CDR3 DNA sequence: TGTGTCAGCAGCCAAGCCGGGTTCGCGGCTAACTATGGCTACACCTTC. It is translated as CVSSQAGFAANYGYTF.

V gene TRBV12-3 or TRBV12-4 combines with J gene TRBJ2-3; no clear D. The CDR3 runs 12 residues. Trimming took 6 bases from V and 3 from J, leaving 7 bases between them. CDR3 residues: CASSPPTDTQYF. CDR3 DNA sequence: TGTGCCAGCAGCCCACCAACAGATACGCAGTATTTT.

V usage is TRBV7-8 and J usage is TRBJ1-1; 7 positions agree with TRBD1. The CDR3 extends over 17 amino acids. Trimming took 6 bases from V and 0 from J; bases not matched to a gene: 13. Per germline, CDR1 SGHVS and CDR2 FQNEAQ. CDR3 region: CASSSPDRVTMNTEAFF. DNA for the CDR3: TGTGCCAGCAGTTCTCCAGACAGGGTAACTATGAACACTGAAGCTTTCTTT.

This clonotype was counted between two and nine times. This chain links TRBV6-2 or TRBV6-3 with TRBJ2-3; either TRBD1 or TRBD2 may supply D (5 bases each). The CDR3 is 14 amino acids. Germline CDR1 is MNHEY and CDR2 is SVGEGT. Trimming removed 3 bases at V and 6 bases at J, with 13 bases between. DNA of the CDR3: TGTGCCAGCAGTTATACCCAGGGAGTGGATACGCAGTATTTT. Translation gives CASSYTQGVDTQYF.

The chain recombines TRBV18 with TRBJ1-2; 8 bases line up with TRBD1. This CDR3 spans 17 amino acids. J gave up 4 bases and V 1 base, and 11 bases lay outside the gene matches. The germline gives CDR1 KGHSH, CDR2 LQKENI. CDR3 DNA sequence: TGTGCCAGCTCACCACAAGTGGGATTCGGACAGGGCTATGGCTACACCTTC. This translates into CASSPQVGFGQGYGYTF.

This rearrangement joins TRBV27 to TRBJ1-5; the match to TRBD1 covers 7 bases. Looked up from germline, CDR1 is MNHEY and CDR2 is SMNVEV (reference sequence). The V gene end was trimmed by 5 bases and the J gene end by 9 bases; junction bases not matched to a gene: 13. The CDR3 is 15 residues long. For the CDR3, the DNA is TGTGCCAGCAGTGTCCAGACAGGGTACTTATGGCCCCAGCATTTT. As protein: CASSVQTGYLWPQHF.

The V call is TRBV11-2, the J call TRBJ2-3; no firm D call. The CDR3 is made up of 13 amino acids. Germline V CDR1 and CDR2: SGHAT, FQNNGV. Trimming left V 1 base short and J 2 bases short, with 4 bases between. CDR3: CASSLAITDTQYF. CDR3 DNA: TGTGCCAGCAGCTTAGCTATCACAGATACGCAGTATTTT.

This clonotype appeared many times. Written as DNA, the CDR3 is TGCGCCAGCAGCCAAGATCGTCGGCAGGGTAACACTGAAGCTTTCTTT. It codes for CASSQDRRQGNTEAFF. The chain uses TRBV4-1 and TRBJ1-1, with D maybe TRBD1 (5 bases). Germline values: CDR1 MGHRA, CDR2 YSYEKL. The CDR3 loop spans 16 amino acids. V lost 0 bases and J lost 2, with 13 bases in between.

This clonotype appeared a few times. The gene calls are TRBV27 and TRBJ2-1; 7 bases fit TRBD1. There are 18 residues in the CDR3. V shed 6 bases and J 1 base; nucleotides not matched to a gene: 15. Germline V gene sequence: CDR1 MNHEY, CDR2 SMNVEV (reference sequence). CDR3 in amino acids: CASSQAETGMRSYNEQFF. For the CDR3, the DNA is TGTGCCAGCAGCCAGGCCGAGACAGGGATGAGGTCCTACAATGAGCAGTTCTTC.

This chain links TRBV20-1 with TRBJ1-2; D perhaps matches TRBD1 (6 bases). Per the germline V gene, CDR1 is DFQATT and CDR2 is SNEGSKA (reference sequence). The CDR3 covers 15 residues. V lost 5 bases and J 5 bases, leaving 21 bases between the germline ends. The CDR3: CSALRGTGPRYGYTF. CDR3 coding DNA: TGCAGTGCTTTAAGGGGCACAGGGCCGAGGTATGGCTACACCTTC.

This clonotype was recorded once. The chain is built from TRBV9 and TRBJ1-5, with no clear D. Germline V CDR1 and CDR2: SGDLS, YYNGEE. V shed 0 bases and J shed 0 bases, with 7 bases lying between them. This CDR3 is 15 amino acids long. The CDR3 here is CASSVGGSSNQPQHF. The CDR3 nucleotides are TGTGCCAGCAGCGTAGGTGGGAGTAGCAATCAGCCCCAGCATTTT.

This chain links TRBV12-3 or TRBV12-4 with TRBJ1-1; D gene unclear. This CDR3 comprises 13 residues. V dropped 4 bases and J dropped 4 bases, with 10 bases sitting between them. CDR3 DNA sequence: TGTGCCAGCAGTTACGAGGGCCTCACTGAAGCTTTCTTT. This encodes CASSYEGLTEAFF.

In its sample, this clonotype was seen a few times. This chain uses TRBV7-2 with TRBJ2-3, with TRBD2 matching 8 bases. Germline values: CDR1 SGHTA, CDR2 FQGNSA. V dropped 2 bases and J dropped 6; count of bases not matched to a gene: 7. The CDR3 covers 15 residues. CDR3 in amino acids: CASSLSSGAGDTQYF. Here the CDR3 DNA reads TGTGCCAGCAGCTTAAGTAGCGGGGCGGGGGATACGCAGTATTTT. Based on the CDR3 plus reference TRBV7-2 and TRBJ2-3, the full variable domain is GAGVSQSPSNKVTEKGKDVELRCDPISGHTALYWYRQSLGQGLEFLIYFQGNSAPDKSGLPSDRFSAERTGGSVSTLTIQRTQQEDSAVYLCASSLSSGAGDTQYFGPGTRLTVL.

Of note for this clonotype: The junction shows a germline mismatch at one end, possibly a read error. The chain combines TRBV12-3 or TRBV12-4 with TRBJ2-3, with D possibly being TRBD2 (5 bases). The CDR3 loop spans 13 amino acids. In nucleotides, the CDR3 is TGTGCCAGCAGCCTAGCCCGCACGGATACGCAGTATTTT. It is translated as CASSLARTDTQYF.

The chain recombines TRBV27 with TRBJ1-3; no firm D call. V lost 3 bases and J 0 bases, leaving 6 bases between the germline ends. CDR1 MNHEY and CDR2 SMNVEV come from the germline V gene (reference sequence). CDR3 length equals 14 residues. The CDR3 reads CASSFRGSGNTIYF. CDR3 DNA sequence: TGTGCCAGCAGTTTCCGAGGCTCTGGAAACACCATATATTTT.

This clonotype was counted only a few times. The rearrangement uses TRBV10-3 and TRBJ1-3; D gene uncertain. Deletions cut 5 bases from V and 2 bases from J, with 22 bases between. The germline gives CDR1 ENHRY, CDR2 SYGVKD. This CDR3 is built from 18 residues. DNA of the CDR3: TGTGCCATCAGTAAAGGTTTACCGGGAGAAATAACTGGAAACACCATATATTTT. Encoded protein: CAISKGLPGEITGNTIYF.

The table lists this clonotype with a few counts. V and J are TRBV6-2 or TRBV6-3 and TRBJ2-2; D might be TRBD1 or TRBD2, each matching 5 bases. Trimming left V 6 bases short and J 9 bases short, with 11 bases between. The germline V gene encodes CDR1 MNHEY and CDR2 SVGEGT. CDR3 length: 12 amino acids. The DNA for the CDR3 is TGTGCCAGCAGCCCCGGGGCGTGGGAGCTGTTTTTT. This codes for CASSPGAWELFF.

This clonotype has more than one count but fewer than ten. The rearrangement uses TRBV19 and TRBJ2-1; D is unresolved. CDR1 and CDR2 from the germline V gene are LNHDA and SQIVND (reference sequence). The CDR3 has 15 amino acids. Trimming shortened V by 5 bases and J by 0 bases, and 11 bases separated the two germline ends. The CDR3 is CASSPSLSSYNEQFF. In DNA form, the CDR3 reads TGTGCCAGTAGTCCATCATTAAGCTCCTACAATGAGCAGTTCTTC. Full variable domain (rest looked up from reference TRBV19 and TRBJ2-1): DGGITQSPKYLFRKEGQNVTLSCEQNLNHDAMYWYRQDPGQGLRLIYYSQIVNDFQKGDIAEGYSVSREKKESFPLTVTSAQKNPTAFYLCASSPSLSSYNEQFFGPGTRLTVL.

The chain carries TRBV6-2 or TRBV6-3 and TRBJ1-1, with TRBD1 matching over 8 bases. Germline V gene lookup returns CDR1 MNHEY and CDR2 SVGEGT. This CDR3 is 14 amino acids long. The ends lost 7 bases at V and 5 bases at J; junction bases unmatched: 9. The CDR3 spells CASIPRNRGTEAFF. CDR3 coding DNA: TGTGCCAGCATTCCCCGTAACAGGGGGACTGAAGCTTTCTTT.